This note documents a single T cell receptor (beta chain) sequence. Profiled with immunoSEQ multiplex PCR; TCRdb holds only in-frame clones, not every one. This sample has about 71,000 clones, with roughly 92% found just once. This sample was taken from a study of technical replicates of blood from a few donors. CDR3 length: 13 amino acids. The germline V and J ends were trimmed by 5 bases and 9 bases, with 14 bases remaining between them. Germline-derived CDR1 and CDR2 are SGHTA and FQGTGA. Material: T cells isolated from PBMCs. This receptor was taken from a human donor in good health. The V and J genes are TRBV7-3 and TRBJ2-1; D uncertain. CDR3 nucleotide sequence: TGTGCCAGCAGCCCGGATACCTCGGGTGAGCAGTTCTTC. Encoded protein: CASSPDTSGEQFF.